This TCR beta chain was recorded in a study of chemoradiotherapy in HPV16-positive cancers. About the study: Candidate HPV-specific clones and shared TCR motifs came from a couple of HPV16-positive patients.

The CDR3 contains 13 residues. Looked up from germline, CDR1 is LNHDA and CDR2 is SQIVND (reference sequence). V shed 11 bases and J shed 7 bases, with 18 bases lying between them. Here immunoSEQ multiplex PCR was the method, and the copy in TCRdb shows in-frame clones only, minus some. The sample yields approximately 12,000 clones, roughly nine tenths seen once. Comment on this clone: The antigen remains unidentified.

Study-wide points: Only two HPV16-positive patients supplied the functional HPV-specificity definition. In HPV16-positive patients, HPV-responsive T-cell expansion tracked better recurrence-free survival.

The chain combines TRBV19 with TRBJ1-5; no clear D gene. The origin of this receptor is a human donor with HPV-associated anogenital cancer. The sample was blood, taken from a patient who underwent chemoradiotherapy. The CDR3 here is CAAGQAARQPQHF. The CDR3 coding sequence is TGTGCCGCGGGCCAGGCCGCTAGGCAGCCCCAGCATTTT.